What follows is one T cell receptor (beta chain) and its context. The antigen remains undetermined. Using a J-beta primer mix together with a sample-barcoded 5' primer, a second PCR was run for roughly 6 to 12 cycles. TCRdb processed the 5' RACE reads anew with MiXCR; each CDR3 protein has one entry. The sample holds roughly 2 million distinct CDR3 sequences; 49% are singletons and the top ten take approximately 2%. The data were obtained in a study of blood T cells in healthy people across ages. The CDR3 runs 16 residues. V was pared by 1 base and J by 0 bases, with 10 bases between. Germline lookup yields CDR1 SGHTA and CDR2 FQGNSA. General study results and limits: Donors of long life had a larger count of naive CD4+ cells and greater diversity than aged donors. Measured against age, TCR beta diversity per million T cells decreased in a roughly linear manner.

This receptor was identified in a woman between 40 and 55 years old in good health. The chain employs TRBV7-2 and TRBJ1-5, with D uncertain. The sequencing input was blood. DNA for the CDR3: TGTGCCAGCAGCTTAGAAGGCCGGTATAGCAATCAGCCCCAGCATTTT. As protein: CASSLEGRYSNQPQHF. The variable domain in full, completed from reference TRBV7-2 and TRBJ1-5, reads GAGVSQSPSNKVTEKGKDVELRCDPISGHTALYWYRQSLGQGLEFLIYFQGNSAPDKSGLPSDRFSAERTGGSVSTLTIQRTQQEDSAVYLCASSLEGRYSNQPQHFGDGTRLSIL.